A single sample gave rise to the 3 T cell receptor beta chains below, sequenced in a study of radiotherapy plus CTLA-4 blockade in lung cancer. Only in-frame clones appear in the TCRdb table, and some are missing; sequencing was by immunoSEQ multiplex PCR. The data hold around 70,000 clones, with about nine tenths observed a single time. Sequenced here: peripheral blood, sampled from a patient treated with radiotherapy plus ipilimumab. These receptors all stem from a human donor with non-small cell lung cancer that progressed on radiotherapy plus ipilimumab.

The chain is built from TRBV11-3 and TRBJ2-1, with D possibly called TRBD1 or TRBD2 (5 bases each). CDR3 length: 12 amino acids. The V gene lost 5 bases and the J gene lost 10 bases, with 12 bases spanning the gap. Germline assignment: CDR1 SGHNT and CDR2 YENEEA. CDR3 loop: CASSVGTREQFF. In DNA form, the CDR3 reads TGTGCCAGCAGCGTCGGGACGAGAGAGCAGTTCTTC.

This CDR3 is CASSLGTLSSYEQYF. The CDR3, as DNA: TGTGCCAGCAGCTTGGGGACACTAAGCTCCTACGAGCAGTACTTC. The chain is built from TRBV5-6 and TRBJ2-7, with D possibly being TRBD1 (5 bases). The CDR3 is made up of 15 amino acids. The V end lost 0 bases, the J end lost 0 bases, and 10 bases lay between the germline ends. CDR1 is SGHDT, CDR2 YYEEEE, per germline.

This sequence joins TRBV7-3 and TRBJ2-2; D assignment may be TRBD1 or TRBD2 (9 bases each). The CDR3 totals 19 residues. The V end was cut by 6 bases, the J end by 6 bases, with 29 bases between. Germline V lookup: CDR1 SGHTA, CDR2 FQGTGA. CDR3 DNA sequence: TGTGCCAGCAGAACCGGGACAGGGAAACGCGGGAGGGCCCCCGGGGAGCTGTTTTTT. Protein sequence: CASRTGTGKRGRAPGELFF.